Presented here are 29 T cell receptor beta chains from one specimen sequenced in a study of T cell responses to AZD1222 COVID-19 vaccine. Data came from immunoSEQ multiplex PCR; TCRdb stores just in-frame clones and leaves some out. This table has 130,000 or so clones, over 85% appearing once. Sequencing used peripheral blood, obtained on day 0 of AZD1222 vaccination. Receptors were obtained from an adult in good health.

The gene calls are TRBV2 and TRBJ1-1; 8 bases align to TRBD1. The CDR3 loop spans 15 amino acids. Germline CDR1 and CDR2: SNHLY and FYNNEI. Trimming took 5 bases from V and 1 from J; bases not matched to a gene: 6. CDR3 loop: CASSPTGQGNTEAFF. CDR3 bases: TGTGCCAGCAGTCCTACCGGACAGGGGAACACTGAAGCTTTCTTT.

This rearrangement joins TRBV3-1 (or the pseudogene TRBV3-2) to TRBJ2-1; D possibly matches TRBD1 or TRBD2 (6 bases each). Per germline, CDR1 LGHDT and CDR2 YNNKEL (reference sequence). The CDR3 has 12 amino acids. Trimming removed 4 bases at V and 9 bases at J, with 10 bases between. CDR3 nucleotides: TGTGCCAGCAGCCCCGGGGGCAGTGAGCAGTTCTTC. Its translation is CASSPGGSEQFF.

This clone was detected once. In DNA form, the CDR3 reads TGCGCCAGCAGCCAATCAATTTTAGGACAGGGGAATTCACCCCTCCACTTT. Protein: CASSQSILGQGNSPLHF. The rearrangement uses TRBV4-1 and TRBJ1-6; TRBD1 matches at 9 bases. After removal of 2 bases from V and 7 bases from J, the junction contained 9 bases not matched to a gene. Germline V lookup: CDR1 MGHRA, CDR2 YSYEKL. The CDR3 has 17 residues.

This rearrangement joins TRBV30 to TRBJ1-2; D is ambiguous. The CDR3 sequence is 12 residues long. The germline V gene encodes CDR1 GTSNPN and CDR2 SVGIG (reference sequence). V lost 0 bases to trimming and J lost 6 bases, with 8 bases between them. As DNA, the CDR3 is TGTGCCTGGAGTGTACGGGTGAATGGCTACACCTTC. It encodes CAWSVRVNGYTF. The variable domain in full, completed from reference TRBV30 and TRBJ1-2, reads SQTIHQWPATLVQPVGSPLSLECTVEGTSNPNLYWYRQAAGRGLQLLFYSVGIGQISSEVPQNLSASRPQDRQFILSSKKLLLSDSGFYLCAWSVRVNGYTFGSGTRLTVV.

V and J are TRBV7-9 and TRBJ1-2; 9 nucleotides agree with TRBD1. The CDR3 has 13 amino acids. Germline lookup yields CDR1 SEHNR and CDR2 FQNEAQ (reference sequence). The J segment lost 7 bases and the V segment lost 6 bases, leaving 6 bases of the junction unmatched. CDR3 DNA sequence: TGTGCCAGCAGTCCCACAGGGGGCGTTGGCTACACCTTC. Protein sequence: CASSPTGGVGYTF.

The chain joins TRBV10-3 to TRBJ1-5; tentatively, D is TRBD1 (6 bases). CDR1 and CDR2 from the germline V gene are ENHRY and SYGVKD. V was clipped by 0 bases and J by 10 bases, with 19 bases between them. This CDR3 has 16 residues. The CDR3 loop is CAISESPGSGGQPQHF. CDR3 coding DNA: TGTGCCATCAGTGAGTCCCCGGGATCGGGGGGGCAACCCCAGCATTTT.

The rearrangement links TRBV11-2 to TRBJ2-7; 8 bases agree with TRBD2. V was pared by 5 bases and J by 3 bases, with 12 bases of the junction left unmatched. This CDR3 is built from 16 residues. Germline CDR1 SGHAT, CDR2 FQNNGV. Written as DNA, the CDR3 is TGTGCCAGCAGCGTCGGACCGGGACTAGGCGACTACGAGCAGTACTTC. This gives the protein CASSVGPGLGDYEQYF.

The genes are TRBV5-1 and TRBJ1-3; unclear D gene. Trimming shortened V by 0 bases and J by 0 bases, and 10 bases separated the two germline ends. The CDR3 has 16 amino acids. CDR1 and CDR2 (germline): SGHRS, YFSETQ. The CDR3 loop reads CASSLVPLSSGNTIYF. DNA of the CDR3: TGCGCCAGCAGCTTGGTGCCCCTAAGCTCTGGAAACACCATATATTTT.

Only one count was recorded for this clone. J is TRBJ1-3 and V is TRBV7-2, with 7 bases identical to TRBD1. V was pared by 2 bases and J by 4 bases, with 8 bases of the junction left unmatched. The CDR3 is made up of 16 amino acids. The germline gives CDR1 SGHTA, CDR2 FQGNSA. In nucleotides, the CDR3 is TGTGCCAGCAGCTTAAGAGCCAGGGGGGCAGGAAACACCATATATTTT. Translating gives CASSLRARGAGNTIYF.

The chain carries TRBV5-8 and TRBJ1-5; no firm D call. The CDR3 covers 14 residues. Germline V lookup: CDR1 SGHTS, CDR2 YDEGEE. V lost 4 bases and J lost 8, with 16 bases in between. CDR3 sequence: CASSLDGTGKPQHF. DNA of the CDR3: TGTGCCAGCAGCCTGGACGGAACCGGTAAGCCCCAGCATTTT.

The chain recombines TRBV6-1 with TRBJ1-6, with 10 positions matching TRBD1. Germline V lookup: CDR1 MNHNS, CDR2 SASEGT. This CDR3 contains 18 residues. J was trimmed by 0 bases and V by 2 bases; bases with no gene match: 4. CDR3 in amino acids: CASSEMDRGYSYNSPLHF. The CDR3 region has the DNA TGTGCCAGCAGTGAAATGGACAGGGGGTACTCCTATAATTCACCCCTCCACTTT.

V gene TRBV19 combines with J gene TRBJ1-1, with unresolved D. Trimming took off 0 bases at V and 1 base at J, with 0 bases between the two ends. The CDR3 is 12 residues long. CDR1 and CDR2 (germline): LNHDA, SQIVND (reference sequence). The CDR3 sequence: CASSIENTEAFF. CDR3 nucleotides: TGTGCCAGTAGTATAGAGAACACTGAAGCTTTCTTT.

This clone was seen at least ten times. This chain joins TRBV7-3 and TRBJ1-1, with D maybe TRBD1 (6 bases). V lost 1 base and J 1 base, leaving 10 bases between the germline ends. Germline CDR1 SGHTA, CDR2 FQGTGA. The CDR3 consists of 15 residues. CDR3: CASSLMDSQNTEAFF. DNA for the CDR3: TGTGCCAGCAGCTTAATGGACAGCCAGAACACTGAAGCTTTCTTT.

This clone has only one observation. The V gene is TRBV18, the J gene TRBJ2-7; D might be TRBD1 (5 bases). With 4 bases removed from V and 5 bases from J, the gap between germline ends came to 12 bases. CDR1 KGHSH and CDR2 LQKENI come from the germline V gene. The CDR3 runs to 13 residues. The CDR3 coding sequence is TGTGCCAGCTCACTTCTACAGGCCCACGAGCAGTACTTC. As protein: CASSLLQAHEQYF.

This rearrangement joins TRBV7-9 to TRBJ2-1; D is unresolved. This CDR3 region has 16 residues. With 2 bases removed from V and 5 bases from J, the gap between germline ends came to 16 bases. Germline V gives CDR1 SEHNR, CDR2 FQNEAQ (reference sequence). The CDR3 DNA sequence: TGTGCCAGCAGCTTACTGGGCCTAGGAGAGAACAATGAGCAGTTCTTC. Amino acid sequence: CASSLLGLGENNEQFF.

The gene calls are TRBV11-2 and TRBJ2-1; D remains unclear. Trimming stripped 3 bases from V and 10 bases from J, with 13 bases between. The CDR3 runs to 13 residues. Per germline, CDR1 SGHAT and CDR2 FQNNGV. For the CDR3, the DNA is TGTGCCAGCAGCTTTACGTGGCGATACGAGCAGTTCTTC. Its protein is CASSFTWRYEQFF.

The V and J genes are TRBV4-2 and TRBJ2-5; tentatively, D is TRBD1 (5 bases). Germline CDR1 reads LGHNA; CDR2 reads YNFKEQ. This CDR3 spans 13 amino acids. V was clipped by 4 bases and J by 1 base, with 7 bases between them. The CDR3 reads CASSRDSQETQYF. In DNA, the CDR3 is TGTGCCAGCAGCCGCGACAGCCAAGAGACCCAGTACTTC.

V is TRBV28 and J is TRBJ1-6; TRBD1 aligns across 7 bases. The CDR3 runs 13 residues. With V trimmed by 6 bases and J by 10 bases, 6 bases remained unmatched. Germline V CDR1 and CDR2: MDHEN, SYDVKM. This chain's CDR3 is CASRNTGDSPLHF. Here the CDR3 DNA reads TGTGCCAGCAGAAATACAGGGGACTCACCCCTCCACTTT.

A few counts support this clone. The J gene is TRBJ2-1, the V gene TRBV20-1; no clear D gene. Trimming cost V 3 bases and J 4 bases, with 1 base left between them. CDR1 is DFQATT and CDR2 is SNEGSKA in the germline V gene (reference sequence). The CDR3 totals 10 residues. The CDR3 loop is CSASYNEQFF. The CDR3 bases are TGCAGTGCTAGTTACAATGAGCAGTTCTTC.

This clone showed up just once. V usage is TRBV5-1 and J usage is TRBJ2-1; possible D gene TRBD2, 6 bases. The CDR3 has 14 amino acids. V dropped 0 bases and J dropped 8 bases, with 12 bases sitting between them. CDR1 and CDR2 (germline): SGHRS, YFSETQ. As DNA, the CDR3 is TGCGCCAGCAGCTTGGCTAGACTAGTCGATGAGCAGTTCTTC. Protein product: CASSLARLVDEQFF.

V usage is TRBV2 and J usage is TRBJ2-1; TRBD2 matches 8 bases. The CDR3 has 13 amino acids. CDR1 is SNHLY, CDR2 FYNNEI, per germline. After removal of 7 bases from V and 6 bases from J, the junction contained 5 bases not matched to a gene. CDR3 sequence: CASNPGLGNEQFF. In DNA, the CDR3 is TGTGCCAGCAACCCGGGACTAGGCAATGAGCAGTTCTTC.

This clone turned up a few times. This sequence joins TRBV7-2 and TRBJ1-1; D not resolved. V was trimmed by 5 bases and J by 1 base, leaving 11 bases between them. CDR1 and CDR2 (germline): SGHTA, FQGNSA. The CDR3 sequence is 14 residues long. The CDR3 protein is CASSTLRGNTEAFF. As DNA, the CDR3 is TGTGCCAGCAGCACCCTCCGGGGGAACACTGAAGCTTTCTTT.

The CDR3 DNA is TGTGCCAGCAGCCCCCTAGCGGCCCAAGAGACCCAGTACTTC. Its translation: CASSPLAAQETQYF. The chain combines TRBV6-5 with TRBJ2-5; 7 positions match TRBD2. Germline V gives CDR1 MNHEY, CDR2 SVGAGI. The CDR3 length is 14 residues. After removal of 6 bases from V and 1 base from J, the junction contained 5 bases not matched to a gene.

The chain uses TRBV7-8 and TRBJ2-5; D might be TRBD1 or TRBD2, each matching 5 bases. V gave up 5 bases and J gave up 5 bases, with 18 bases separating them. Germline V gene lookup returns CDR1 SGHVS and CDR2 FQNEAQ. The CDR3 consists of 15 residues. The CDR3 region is CASSATGTVQETQYF. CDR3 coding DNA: TGTGCCAGCAGCGCCACCGGGACGGTCCAGGAGACCCAGTACTTC.

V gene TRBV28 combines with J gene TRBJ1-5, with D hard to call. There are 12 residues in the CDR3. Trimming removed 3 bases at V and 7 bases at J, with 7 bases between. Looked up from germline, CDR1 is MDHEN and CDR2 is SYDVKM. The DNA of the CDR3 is TGTGCCAGCAGTTTCGCCATCCAGCCCCAGCATTTT. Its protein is CASSFAIQPQHF. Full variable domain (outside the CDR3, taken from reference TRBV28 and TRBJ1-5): DVKVTQSSRYLVKRTGEKVFLECVQDMDHENMFWYRQDPGLGLRLIYFSYDVKMKEKGDIPEGYSVSREKKERFSLILESASTNQTSMYLCASSFAIQPQHFGDGTRLSIL.

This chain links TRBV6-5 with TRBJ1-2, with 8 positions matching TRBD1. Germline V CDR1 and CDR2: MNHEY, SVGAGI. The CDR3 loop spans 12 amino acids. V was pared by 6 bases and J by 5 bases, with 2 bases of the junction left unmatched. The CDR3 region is CASRNRGYGYTF. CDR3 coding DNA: TGTGCCAGCAGGAACAGGGGGTATGGCTACACCTTC.

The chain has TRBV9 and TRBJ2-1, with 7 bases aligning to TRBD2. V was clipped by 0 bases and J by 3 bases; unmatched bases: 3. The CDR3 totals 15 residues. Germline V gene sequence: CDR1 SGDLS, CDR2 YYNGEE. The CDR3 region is CASSVGLADYNEQFF. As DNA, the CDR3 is TGTGCCAGCAGCGTAGGTCTAGCGGACTACAATGAGCAGTTCTTC.

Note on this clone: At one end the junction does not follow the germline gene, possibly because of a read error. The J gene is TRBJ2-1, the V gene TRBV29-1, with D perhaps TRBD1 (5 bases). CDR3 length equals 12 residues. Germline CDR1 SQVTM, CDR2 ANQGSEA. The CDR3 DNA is TGTGCGACAGCCGGTTGGGGCAATGAGCAGTTCTTC. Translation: CATAGWGNEQFF.

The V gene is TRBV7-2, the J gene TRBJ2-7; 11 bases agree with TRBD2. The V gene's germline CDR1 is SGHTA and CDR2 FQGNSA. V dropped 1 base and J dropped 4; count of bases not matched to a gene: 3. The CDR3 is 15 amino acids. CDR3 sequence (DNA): TGTGCCAGCAGCTTAGTCGGGACTAGCGGTTACGAGCAGTACTTC. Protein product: CASSLVGTSGYEQYF. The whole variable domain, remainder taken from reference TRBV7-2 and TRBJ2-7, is GAGVSQSPSNKVTEKGKDVELRCDPISGHTALYWYRQSLGQGLEFLIYFQGNSAPDKSGLPSDRFSAERTGGSVSTLTIQRTQQEDSAVYLCASSLVGTSGYEQYFGPGTRLTVT.